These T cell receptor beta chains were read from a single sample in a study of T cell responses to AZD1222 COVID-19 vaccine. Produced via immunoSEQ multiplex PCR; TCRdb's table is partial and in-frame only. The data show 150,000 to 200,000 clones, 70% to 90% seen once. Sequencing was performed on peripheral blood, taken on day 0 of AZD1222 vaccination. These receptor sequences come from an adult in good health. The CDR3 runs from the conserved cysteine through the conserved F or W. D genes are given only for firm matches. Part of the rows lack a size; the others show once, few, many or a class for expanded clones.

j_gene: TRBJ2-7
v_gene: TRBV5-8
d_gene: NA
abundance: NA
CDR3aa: CASSLATGRPYEQYF
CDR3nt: TGTGCCAGCAGCTTGGCCACAGGGAGGCCCTACGAGCAGTACTTC

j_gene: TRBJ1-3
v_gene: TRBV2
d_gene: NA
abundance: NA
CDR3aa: CASTSEVARGNTIYF
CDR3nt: TGTGCCAGCACCTCCGAGGTGGCTCGTGGAAACACCATATATTTT

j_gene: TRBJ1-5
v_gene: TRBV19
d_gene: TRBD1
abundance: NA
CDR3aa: CASKRQGGDQPQHF
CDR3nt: TGTGCCAGTAAAAGACAGGGAGGGGATCAGCCCCAGCATTTT

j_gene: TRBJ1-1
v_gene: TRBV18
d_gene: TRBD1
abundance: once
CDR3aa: CASSATGDTEAFF
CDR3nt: TGTGCCAGCTCAGCTACAGGGGACACTGAAGCTTTCTTT

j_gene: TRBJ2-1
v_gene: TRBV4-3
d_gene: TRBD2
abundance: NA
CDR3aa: CASIWLAGFNEQFF
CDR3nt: TGCGCCAGCATTTGGCTAGCGGGTTTCAATGAGCAGTTCTTC

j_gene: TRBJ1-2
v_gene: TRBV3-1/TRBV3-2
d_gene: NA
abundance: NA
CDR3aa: CASSQVSGTYGYTF
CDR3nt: TGTGCCAGCAGCCAAGTGTCCGGGACCTATGGCTACACCTTC

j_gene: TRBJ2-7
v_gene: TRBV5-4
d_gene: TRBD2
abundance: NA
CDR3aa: CASSFEGLAGAREQYF
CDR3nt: TGTGCCAGCAGCTTCGAGGGACTAGCGGGAGCTAGGGAGCAGTACTTC

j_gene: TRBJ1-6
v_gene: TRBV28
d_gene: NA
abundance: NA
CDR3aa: CASSLRASSYNSPLHF
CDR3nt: TGTGCCAGCAGTTTGAGGGCAAGCTCCTATAATTCACCCCTCCACTTT

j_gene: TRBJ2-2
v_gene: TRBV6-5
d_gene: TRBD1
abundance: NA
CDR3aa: CASSYGTGGGGGELFF
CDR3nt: TGTGCCAGCAGTTACGGGACAGGGGGAGGTGGCGGGGAGCTGTTTTTT

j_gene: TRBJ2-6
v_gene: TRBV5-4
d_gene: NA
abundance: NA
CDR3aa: CASSLGWGTGANVLTF
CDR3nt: TGTGCCAGCAGCTTGGGTTGGGGGACTGGGGCCAACGTCCTGACTTTC

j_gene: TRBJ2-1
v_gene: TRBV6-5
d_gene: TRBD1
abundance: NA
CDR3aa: CASSQTGKNEQFF
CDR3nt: TGTGCCAGCAGCCAGACAGGGAAGAATGAGCAGTTCTTC

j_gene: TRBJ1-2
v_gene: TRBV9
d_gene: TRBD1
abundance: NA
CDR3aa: CASSASTGDVYGYTF
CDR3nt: TGTGCCAGCAGCGCATCGACAGGGGACGTCTATGGCTACACCTTC

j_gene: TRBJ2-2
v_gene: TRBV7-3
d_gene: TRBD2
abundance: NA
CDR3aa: CASSLTARGVNTGELFF
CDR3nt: TGTGCCAGCAGCTTAACGGCCCGGGGGGTAAACACCGGGGAGCTGTTTTTT

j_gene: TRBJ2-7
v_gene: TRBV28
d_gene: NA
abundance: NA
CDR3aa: CASSAPGSSYGQYF
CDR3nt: TGTGCCAGCAGTGCGCCGGGAAGCTCCTACGGGCAGTACTTC

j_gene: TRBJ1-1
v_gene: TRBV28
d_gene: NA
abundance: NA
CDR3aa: CASSLITENTEAFF
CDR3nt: TGTGCCAGCAGTTTAATAACGGAGAACACTGAAGCTTTCTTT

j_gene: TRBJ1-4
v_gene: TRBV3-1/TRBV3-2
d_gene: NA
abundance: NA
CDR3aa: CASSQARGGGEKLFF
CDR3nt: TGTGCCAGCAGCCAAGCCCGCGGGGGCGGTGAAAAACTGTTTTTT

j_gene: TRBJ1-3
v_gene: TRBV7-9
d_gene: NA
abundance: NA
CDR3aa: CASRGGPEDSSGNTIYF
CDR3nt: TGTGCCAGCAGGGGAGGGCCCGAGGACAGCTCTGGAAACACCATATATTTT

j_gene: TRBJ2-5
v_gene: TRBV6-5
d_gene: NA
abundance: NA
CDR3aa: CASSYRGALGETQYF
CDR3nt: TGTGCCAGCAGTTACAGGGGGGCCCTCGGGGAGACCCAGTACTTC

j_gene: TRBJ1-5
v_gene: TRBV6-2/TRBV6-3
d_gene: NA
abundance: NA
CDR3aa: CASSSRASGNNQPQHF
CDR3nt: TGTGCCAGCAGTTCCCGGGCCTCAGGCAACAATCAGCCCCAGCATTTT

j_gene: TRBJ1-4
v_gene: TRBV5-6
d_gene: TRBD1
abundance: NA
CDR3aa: CASSPEMAGGGEKLFF
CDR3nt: TGTGCCAGCAGCCCGGAGATGGCAGGGGGCGGAGAAAAACTGTTTTTT

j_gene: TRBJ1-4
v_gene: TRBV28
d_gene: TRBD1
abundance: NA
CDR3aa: CASSWGGQGEKLFF
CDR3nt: TGTGCCAGCAGTTGGGGGGGACAGGGGGAAAAACTGTTTTTT

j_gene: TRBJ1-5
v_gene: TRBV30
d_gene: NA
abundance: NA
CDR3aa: CAWSGGTLSNQPQHF
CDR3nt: TGTGCCTGGAGTGGAGGGACATTGAGCAATCAGCCCCAGCATTTT

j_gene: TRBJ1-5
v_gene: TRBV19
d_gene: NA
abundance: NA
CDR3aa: CASSIGQISNQPQHF
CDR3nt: TGTGCCAGTAGTATCGGACAGATAAGCAATCAGCCCCAGCATTTT

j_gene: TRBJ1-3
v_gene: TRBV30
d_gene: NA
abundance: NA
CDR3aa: CAWSPRGGNRNTIYF
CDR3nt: TGTGCCTGGAGTCCAAGGGGGGGCAATAGGAACACCATATATTTT

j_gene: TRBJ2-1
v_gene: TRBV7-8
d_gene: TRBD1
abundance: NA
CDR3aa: CASSLVVLDRVTNEQFF
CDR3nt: TGTGCCAGCAGCTTAGTAGTTTTGGACAGGGTGACCAATGAGCAGTTCTTC

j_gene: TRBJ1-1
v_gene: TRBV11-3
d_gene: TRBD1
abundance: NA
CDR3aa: CASSDRGNTEAFF
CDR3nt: TGTGCCAGCAGCGACAGGGGGAACACTGAAGCTTTCTTT

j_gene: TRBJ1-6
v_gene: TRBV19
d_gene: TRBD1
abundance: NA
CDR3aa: CASSLTLRQGASSPLHF
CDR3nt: TGTGCCAGTAGCCTTACCCTCCGACAGGGGGCAAGTTCACCCCTCCACTTT

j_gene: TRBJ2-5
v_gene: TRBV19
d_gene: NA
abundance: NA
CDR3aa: CASSPDWGETQYF
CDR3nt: TGTGCCAGTAGCCCGGACTGGGGAGAGACCCAGTACTTC

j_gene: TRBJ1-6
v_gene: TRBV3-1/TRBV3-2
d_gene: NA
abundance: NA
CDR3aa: CASSLTAGGNSPLHF
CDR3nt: TGTGCCAGCAGCCTGACAGCTGGCGGGAATTCACCCCTCCACTTT

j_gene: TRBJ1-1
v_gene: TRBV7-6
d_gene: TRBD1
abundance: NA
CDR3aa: CASSADRTIMNTEAFF
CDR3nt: TGTGCCAGCAGCGCGGACAGGACGATCATGAACACTGAAGCTTTCTTT

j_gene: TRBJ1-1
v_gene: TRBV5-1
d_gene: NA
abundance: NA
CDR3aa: CASSSLQGGRTEAFF
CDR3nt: TGCGCCAGCAGCTCTTTACAGGGAGGAAGGACTGAAGCTTTCTTT

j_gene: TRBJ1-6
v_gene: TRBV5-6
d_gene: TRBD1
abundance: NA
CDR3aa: CASSLFGDRVNSPLHF
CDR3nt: TGTGCCAGCAGCTTATTCGGGGACAGAGTTAATTCACCCCTCCACTTT

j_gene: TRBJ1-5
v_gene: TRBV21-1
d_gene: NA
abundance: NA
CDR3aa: CASSKLVNYSNQPQHF
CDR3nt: TGTGCCAGCAGCAAATTGGTCAACTATAGCAATCAGCCCCAGCATTTT

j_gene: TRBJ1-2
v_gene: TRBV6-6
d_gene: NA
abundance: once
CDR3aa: CASSYSTANYGYTF
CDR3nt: TGTGCCAGCAGTTACTCGACAGCTAACTATGGCTACACCTTC

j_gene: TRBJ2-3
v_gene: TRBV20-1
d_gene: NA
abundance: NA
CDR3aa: CSARDTDTQYF
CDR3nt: TGCAGTGCTAGAGACACAGATACGCAGTATTTT

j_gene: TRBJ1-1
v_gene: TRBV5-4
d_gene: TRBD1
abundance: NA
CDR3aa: CASSTPGQRNTEAFF
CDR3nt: TGTGCCAGCAGCACCCCGGGACAGAGGAACACTGAAGCTTTCTTT

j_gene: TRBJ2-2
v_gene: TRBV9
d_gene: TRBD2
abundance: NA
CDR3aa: CASSVGSSGRTGELFF
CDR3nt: TGTGCCAGCAGCGTAGGCTCTAGCGGGAGGACCGGGGAGCTGTTTTTT

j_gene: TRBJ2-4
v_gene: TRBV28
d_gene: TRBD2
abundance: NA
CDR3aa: CASCSATSSINIQYF
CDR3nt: TGTGCCAGTTGTTCCGCGACTAGCTCGATAAACATTCAGTACTTC

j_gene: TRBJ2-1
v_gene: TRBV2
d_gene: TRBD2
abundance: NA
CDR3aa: CASSEGLAGGYEQFF
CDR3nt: TGTGCCAGCAGTGAGGGACTAGCGGGAGGGTATGAGCAGTTCTTC

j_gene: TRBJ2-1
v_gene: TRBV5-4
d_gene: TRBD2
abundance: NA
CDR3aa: CASSLLGTINNEQFF
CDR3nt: TGTGCCAGCAGCTTACTCGGGACTATAAACAATGAGCAGTTCTTC

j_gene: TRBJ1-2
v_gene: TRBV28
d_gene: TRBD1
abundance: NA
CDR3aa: CASSIRGTGNYGYTF
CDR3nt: TGTGCCAGCAGTATACGAGGGACAGGGAACTATGGCTACACCTTC

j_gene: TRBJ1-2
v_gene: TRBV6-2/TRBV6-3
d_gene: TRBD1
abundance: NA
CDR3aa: CASSLGTGGGYTF
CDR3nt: TGTGCCAGCAGCCTCGGGACAGGCGGAGGCTACACCTTC

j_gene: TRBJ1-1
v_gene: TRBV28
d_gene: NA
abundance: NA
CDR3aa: CASRPPTLGNTEAFF
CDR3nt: TGTGCCAGCAGGCCACCCACCTTGGGGAACACTGAAGCTTTCTTT

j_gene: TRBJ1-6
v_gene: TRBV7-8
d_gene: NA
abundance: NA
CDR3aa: CASSLGSRFNSPLHF
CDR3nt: TGTGCCAGCAGCTTAGGGAGCAGGTTCAATTCACCCCTCCACTTT

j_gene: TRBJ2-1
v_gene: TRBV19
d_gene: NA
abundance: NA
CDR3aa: CASAGLYSYNEQFF
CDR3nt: TGTGCCAGTGCCGGACTTTACTCCTACAATGAGCAGTTCTTC

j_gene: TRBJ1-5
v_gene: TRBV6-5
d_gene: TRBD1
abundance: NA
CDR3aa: CASRDRGWQPQHF
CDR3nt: TGTGCCAGCAGGGACAGGGGATGGCAGCCCCAGCATTTT

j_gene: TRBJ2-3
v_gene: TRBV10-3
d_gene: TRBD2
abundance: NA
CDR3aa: CAVTSGSNTDTQYF
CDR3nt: TGTGCCGTGACTAGCGGGAGTAACACAGATACGCAGTATTTT

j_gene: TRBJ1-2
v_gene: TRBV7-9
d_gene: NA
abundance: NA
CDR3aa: CASSLHSLADYGYTF
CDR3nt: TGTGCCAGCAGCTTACATTCCTTAGCAGACTATGGCTACACCTTC

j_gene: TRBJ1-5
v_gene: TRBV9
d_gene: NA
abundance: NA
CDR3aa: CASSPGRLSNQPQHF
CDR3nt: TGTGCCAGCAGCCCGGGCCGTTTAAGCAATCAGCCCCAGCATTTT

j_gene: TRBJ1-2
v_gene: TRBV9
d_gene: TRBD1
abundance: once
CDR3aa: CASSAPGTGGEYGYTF
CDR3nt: TGTGCCAGCAGCGCCCCCGGGACAGGGGGCGAGTATGGCTACACCTTC

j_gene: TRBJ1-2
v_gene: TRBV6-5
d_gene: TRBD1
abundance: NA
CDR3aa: CASSSRQGALVYTF
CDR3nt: TGTGCCAGCAGCTCCCGACAGGGGGCCTTAGTCTACACCTTC